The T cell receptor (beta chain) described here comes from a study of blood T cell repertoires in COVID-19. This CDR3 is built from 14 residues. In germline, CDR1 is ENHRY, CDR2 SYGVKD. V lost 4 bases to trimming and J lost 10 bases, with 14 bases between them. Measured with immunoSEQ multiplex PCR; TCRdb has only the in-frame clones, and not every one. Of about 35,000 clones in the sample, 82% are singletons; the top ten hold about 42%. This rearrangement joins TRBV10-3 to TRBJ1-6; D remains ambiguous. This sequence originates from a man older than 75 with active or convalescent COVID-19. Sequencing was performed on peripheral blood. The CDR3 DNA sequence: TGTGCCATCAGTGTGAACAGCGAGGGATCACCCCTCCACTTT. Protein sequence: CAISVNSEGSPLHF.